This T cell receptor beta chain was observed in a study of cytomegalovirus exposure and HLA in healthy donors. Germline assignment: CDR1 DFQATT and CDR2 SNEGSKA (reference sequence). This CDR3 spans 11 amino acids. V shed 6 bases and J shed 4 bases, with 7 bases lying between them. Study conclusions and caveats: A later analysis associated around 17,000 TCR beta sequences with HLA alleles at a 0.05 false discovery rate. Looking again later, the authors saw that most CMV-associated TCR beta chains seemed HLA-restricted.

In regard to this clone: No antigen is known for it.

Each donor's status was that of a healthy bone marrow donor. The PCR was carried out with 60 Vbeta primers and 13 Jbeta primers. Original processing notes: In a later analysis, approximately 73 million unique TCR beta chains included roughly 11 million shared by two or more donors. Assay: immunoSEQ multiplex PCR; the TCRdb copy retains only in-frame clones and omits some. From that table come the V and J calls and clone size; the DNA was used to work out D and trimming. This table has 150,000 to 200,000 clones, more than 60% appearing once. This receptor was taken from a male donor in good health and CMV-seronegative. The sample consisted of PBMCs. The gene calls are TRBV20-1 and TRBJ1-3; D unclear. The CDR3 nucleotides are TGCAGTGCCAAAACAGGAAACACCATATATTTT. Its protein product is CSAKTGNTIYF.